Shown below are 5 T cell receptor beta chains from a single sample sequenced in a study of beta chain features in type 1 diabetes. Study outcomes and limitations: People with Type 1 diabetes carried modestly yet significantly shorter TCRB CDR3s in all four CD4+ subsets.

Expressed TCRB transcripts were sequenced after all isolated RNA was converted to cDNA. Measured with immunoSEQ multiplex PCR; TCRdb has only the in-frame clones, and not every one. The sample has 280,000 or so clones, around 16% seen once. The antigens for these receptors are not known. The sequenced material came from naive CD4+ T cells from blood. These TCRs come from a young man with type 1 diabetes.

The chain couples TRBV9 to TRBJ2-1, with D maybe TRBD2 (6 bases). The length of the CDR3 is 15 residues. The germline V and J ends were trimmed by 4 bases and 2 bases, with 13 bases remaining between them. CDR1 and CDR2 from the germline V gene are SGDLS and YYNGEE. CDR3 in DNA: TGTGCCAGCAGCCCCCCGGGGGACCCCTACAATGAGCAGTTCTTC. It yields the protein CASSPPGDPYNEQFF. The full variable domain, with the rest looked up from reference TRBV9 and TRBJ2-1, is DSGVTQTPKHLITATGQRVTLRCSPRSGDLSVYWYQQSLDQGLQFLIQYYNGEERAKGNILERFSAQQFPDLHSELNLSSLELGDSALYFCASSPPGDPYNEQFFGPGTRLTVL.

The rearrangement links TRBV18 to TRBJ1-1; 10 bases are a match to TRBD1. V was pared by 4 bases and J by 2 bases, with 4 bases of the junction left unmatched. The CDR3 runs to 15 residues. Germline CDR1 and CDR2: KGHSH and LQKENI. The CDR3 nucleotides are TGTGCCAGCTCACTCGGGACAGGGGATAACACTGAAGCTTTCTTT. Encoded protein: CASSLGTGDNTEAFF.

This chain uses TRBV16 with TRBJ2-3; D perhaps matches TRBD2 (5 bases). Looked up from germline, CDR1 is KGHSY and CDR2 is FQNENV. There are 16 residues in the CDR3. V was clipped by 3 bases and J by 3 bases, with 16 bases between them. CDR3 nucleotide sequence: TGTGCCAGCAGCCAGGCGGAATTCCCGGGGACAGATACGCAGTATTTT. Protein: CASSQAEFPGTDTQYF.

The V and J genes are TRBV30 and TRBJ1-6; D gene unclear. This CDR3 is 14 amino acids long. Germline values: CDR1 GTSNPN, CDR2 SVGIG (reference sequence). Trimming removed 2 bases at V and 0 bases at J, with 5 bases between. The CDR3 loop is CAWSYSSYNSPLHF. CDR3 sequence (DNA): TGTGCCTGGAGTTACAGCTCCTATAATTCACCCCTCCACTTT. The full variable domain, completed using reference TRBV30 and TRBJ1-6, is SQTIHQWPATLVQPVGSPLSLECTVEGTSNPNLYWYRQAAGRGLQLLFYSVGIGQISSEVPQNLSASRPQDRQFILSSKKLLLSDSGFYLCAWSYSSYNSPLHFGNGTRLTVT.

There are a few counts of this clone. The V gene is TRBV5-6, the J gene TRBJ2-7; the D gene is possibly TRBD2 (6 bases). V was trimmed by 0 bases and J by 1 base, leaving 8 bases between them. This CDR3 has 14 amino acids. Germline lookup yields CDR1 SGHDT and CDR2 YYEEEE. CDR3 region: CASSLAGGSYEQYF. In nucleotides, the CDR3 is TGTGCCAGCAGCTTGGCCGGGGGTTCCTACGAGCAGTACTTC.